Presented here are 18 T cell receptor beta chains from one specimen sequenced in a study of technical replicates of blood from a handful of donors. Assay: immunoSEQ multiplex PCR; the TCRdb copy retains only in-frame clones and omits some. Here the sample spans fewer than 90,000 clones, around 94% being singletons. The sample was T cells isolated from PBMCs. The receptors originated from a human donor in good health.

This chain uses TRBV5-4 with TRBJ2-1; maybe TRBD2 (6 bases). The germline V gene has CDR1 SGHNT and CDR2 YYREEE (reference sequence). The ends were cut back, 0 bases at V and 0 bases at J, with 10 bases in the middle. The CDR3 sequence is 16 residues long. Here the CDR3 DNA reads TGTGCCAGCAGCTTGGGGGGGGACTCCTCCTACAATGAGCAGTTCTTC. The encoded protein is CASSLGGDSSYNEQFF. The variable domain in full, with the rest retrieved from reference TRBV5-4 and TRBJ2-1, is ETGVTQSPTHLIKTRGQQVTLRCSSQSGHNTVSWYQQALGQGPQFIFQYYREEENGRGNFPPRFSGLQFPNYSSELNVNALELDDSALYLCASSLGGDSSYNEQFFGPGTRLTVL.

The chain carries TRBV4-1 and TRBJ2-7; tentative D call: TRBD1 (6 bases). CDR1 is MGHRA and CDR2 is YSYEKL in the germline V gene. CDR3 size: 15 residues. Trimming pared 6 bases from V and 0 bases from J, leaving 15 bases between. CDR3 bases: TGCGCCAGCAGTATCGCCGGGACAACCTCCTACGAGCAGTACTTC. Amino acid sequence: CASSIAGTTSYEQYF.

This chain joins TRBV2 and TRBJ2-3, with 7 bases matching TRBD2. The CDR3 sequence is 14 residues long. Germline V gives CDR1 SNHLY, CDR2 FYNNEI. V was clipped by 8 bases and J by 2 bases; unmatched bases: 7. The CDR3 region is CASGLAANTDTQYF. The CDR3, as DNA: TGTGCCAGCGGCCTAGCGGCAAACACAGATACGCAGTATTTT.

V and J are TRBV4-1 and TRBJ2-3, with a possible D match to TRBD2 (5 bases). The germline CDR1 and CDR2 sequences are MGHRA and YSYEKL. The CDR3 has 15 residues. The V gene lost 3 bases and the J gene lost 3 bases, with 13 bases spanning the gap. The CDR3 DNA sequence: TGCGCCAGCAGCCAGGGAGTTTCGCCTACAGATACGCAGTATTTT. As protein: CASSQGVSPTDTQYF.

The chain combines TRBV6-5 with TRBJ2-7; D unclear. From germline, CDR1 is MNHEY and CDR2 SVGAGI. Trimming stripped 0 bases from V and 1 base from J, with 4 bases between. The CDR3 length is 13 residues. The CDR3 bases are TGTGCCAGCAGTTACTCGAGATCCTACGAGCAGTACTTC. It translates to CASSYSRSYEQYF.

This chain uses TRBV7-3 with TRBJ1-3, with D perhaps TRBD1 (5 bases). Trimming removed 1 base from V and 6 bases from J, with 10 bases in between. The CDR3 is 14 amino acids. Germline V gives CDR1 SGHTA, CDR2 FQGTGA. CDR3 in DNA: TGTGCCAGCAGCTTAAGCAGGGAGGAAAACACCATATATTTT. Translated: CASSLSREENTIYF.

The chain is built from TRBV6-6 and TRBJ1-1; 10 positions agree with TRBD1. Germline V gene sequence: CDR1 MNHNY, CDR2 SVGAGI (reference sequence). V trimming: 10 bases; J trimming: 11 bases; junction bases outside the gene matches: 13. The CDR3 contains 13 residues. CDR3 residues: CATKRDRGEDAFF. The CDR3 region has the DNA TGTGCCACAAAAAGGGACAGGGGCGAAGACGCTTTCTTT.

The CDR3 spells CAWMGQGDTEAFF. The DNA of the CDR3 is TGTGCCTGGATGGGACAGGGGGACACTGAAGCTTTCTTT. This chain uses TRBV30 with TRBJ1-1; 11 bases fit TRBD1. The CDR3 has 13 residues. From germline, CDR1 is GTSNPN and CDR2 SVGIG (reference sequence). Trimming removed 4 bases from V and 3 bases from J; junction bases left unmatched: 1.

The chain couples TRBV6-5 to TRBJ1-1, with D hard to call. This CDR3 is 13 amino acids long. Trimming took off 6 bases at V and 4 bases at J, with 12 bases between the two ends. Germline assignment: CDR1 MNHEY and CDR2 SVGAGI. CDR3 DNA: TGTGCCAGCAGGCGGCTGGAAGCCACTGAAGCTTTCTTT. Translating gives CASRRLEATEAFF.

The J gene is TRBJ2-3, the V gene TRBV5-6; the match to TRBD2 covers 7 bases. The CDR3 contains 15 residues. The V gene end was trimmed by 0 bases and the J gene end by 4 bases; junction bases not matched to a gene: 5. Germline CDR1 reads SGHDT; CDR2 reads YYEEEE. The DNA of the CDR3 is TGTGCCAGCAGCTTGGGGGAGGGCCAAGCAGATACGCAGTATTTT. Its translation is CASSLGEGQADTQYF.

Only one count was recorded for this clone. The chain employs TRBV7-3 and TRBJ2-3; D not resolved. Germline assignment: CDR1 SGHTA and CDR2 FQGTGA. The CDR3 has 15 residues. V shed 0 bases and J shed 2 bases, with 9 bases lying between them. CDR3 loop: CASSLTAQSTDTQYF. CDR3 coding DNA: TGTGCCAGCAGCTTAACGGCACAGTCCACAGATACGCAGTATTTT.

There are a few counts of this clone. V gene TRBV7-6 combines with J gene TRBJ2-5; perhaps TRBD1 as D (6 bases). CDR1 SGHVS and CDR2 FNYEAQ come from the germline V gene. The V and J ends lost 0 bases and 5 bases respectively, with 19 bases between them. The CDR3 spans 17 residues. In DNA, the CDR3 is TGTGCCAGCAGCTTAGCGAGCTTGGGGGCCGTGCGGGAGACCCAGTACTTC. Translation: CASSLASLGAVRETQYF. Full variable domain (remainder filled in from reference TRBV7-6 and TRBJ2-5): GAGVSQSPRYKVTKRGQDVALRCDPISGHVSLYWYRQALGQGPEFLTYFNYEAQQDKSGLPNDRFSAERPEGSISTLTIQRTEQRDSAMYRCASSLASLGAVRETQYFGPGTRLLVL.

The chain is built from TRBV7-8 and TRBJ2-1; 9 bases fit TRBD1. Germline CDR1 and CDR2: SGHVS and FQNEAQ. The CDR3 length is 17 residues. With V trimmed by 1 base and J by 8 bases, 12 bases remained unmatched. CDR3 amino acids: CASSLVWTGVRYDEQFF. The CDR3 coding sequence is TGTGCCAGCAGCTTAGTTTGGACAGGGGTACGGTACGATGAGCAGTTCTTC.

The chain carries TRBV30 and TRBJ1-2; 7 nucleotides align to TRBD1. The germline CDR1 and CDR2 sequences are GTSNPN and SVGIG (reference sequence). The ends lost 4 bases at V and 5 bases at J; junction bases unmatched: 4. This CDR3 contains 12 residues. DNA for the CDR3: TGTGCCTGGACCCCGACAGGGTATGGCTACACCTTC. Translated: CAWTPTGYGYTF.

The chain recombines TRBV30 with TRBJ1-3, with D possibly TRBD1 on 5 matching bases. This CDR3 region has 19 residues. The V end lost 0 bases, the J end lost 0 bases, and 21 bases lay between the germline ends. The germline CDR1 and CDR2 sequences are GTSNPN and SVGIG (reference sequence). CDR3 nucleotides: TGTGCCTGGAGTGTCTCTTGGGACTCCGAGATTAGCTCTGGAAACACCATATATTTT. Amino acids: CAWSVSWDSEISSGNTIYF.

The V and J genes are TRBV5-4 and TRBJ2-7; TRBD1 matches at 10 bases. The CDR3 is made up of 14 amino acids. With 4 bases clipped from V and 7 bases from J, the junction kept 8 bases outside the gene matches. Germline V CDR1 and CDR2: SGHNT, YYREEE (reference sequence). CDR3 residues: CASSPGTGVGEQYF. CDR3 nucleotide sequence: TGTGCCAGCAGCCCCGGGACAGGGGTCGGGGAGCAGTACTTC.

The sample holds one count of this clone. The chain links TRBV10-1 to TRBJ2-5; 10 bases are shared with TRBD2. This CDR3 region has 15 residues. Germline values: CDR1 WNHNN, CDR2 SYGVQD (reference sequence). Trimming removed 1 base from V and 5 bases from J; junction bases left unmatched: 4. The CDR3 region has the DNA TGCGCCAGCAGTGAGTTCCTAGCGGGGGTTGAGACCCAGTACTTC. This sequence encodes CASSEFLAGVETQYF.

The chain uses TRBV6-6 and TRBJ2-4; maybe TRBD2 (6 bases). The germline gives CDR1 MNHNY, CDR2 SVGAGI (reference sequence). This CDR3 region has 16 residues. The V end was cut by 6 bases, the J end by 3 bases, with 18 bases between. The CDR3 DNA follows: TGTGCCAGCAGAACTCACCCTCGGGGGATCAAAAACATTCAGTACTTC. The encoded protein is CASRTHPRGIKNIQYF.